This T cell receptor beta chain was identified during a study of T cells after yellow fever vaccination. Study summary: Preparation of the low-cell-number fractions used SMART-Seq v4 Ultra Low Input.

Whole-study results and caveats: Post-booster repertoires again held most primary-vaccination clones (about 96% CD4, 80% to 90% CD8). On re-exposure, the response was weaker but peaked faster, at day 5 versus 15.

As TCR cDNA was made by 5'RACE template switching, a universal primer site and UMIs were added. TCRdb called the 5' RACE reads again in MiXCR, with one record for every CDR3 protein. The sample has roughly 500,000 distinct CDR3 sequences; 19% are singletons. Ten or more counts support this clonotype. What it binds is not known. There are 12 residues in the CDR3. The germline V and J ends were trimmed by 6 bases and 0 bases, with 5 bases remaining between them. Germline CDR1 MNHEY, CDR2 SVGEGT. The TCR was taken from a man under 40 who received the YFV17D yellow fever vaccine. The sequences come from PBMCs, collected 15 days after the yellow fever booster vaccination. This chain connects TRBV6-2 or TRBV6-3 to TRBJ1-2, with unresolved D. CDR3 DNA: TGTGCCAGCAGAATACCTAACTATGGCTACACCTTC. Residues: CASRIPNYGYTF.